These T cell receptor beta chains were read from a single sample in a study of blood T cell repertoires in COVID-19. Clones were read by immunoSEQ multiplex PCR, and TCRdb kept only the in-frame ones, dropping some. The table has some 150,000 clones, roughly three quarters seen once. The sequencing sample was made of peripheral blood. Receptors were obtained from a man aged 45-65 years with active or convalescent COVID-19. CDR3s include the opening cysteine and the closing phenylalanine or tryptophan. A D gene is named only where the DNA matches it firmly. Some rows mark clone size as missing; the rest say once, few, many or name a class of expanded clone.

J gene: TRBJ1-2; V gene: TRBV6-5; clone size: -; D gene: TRBD1; CDR3 DNA: TGTGCCAGCAGTTGGGGGACAGGCCCTTGGTATGGCTACACCTTC; CDR3 protein: CASSWGTGPWYGYTF
J gene: TRBJ1-1; V gene: TRBV28; clone size: -; D gene: TRBD1; CDR3 DNA: TGTGCCAGCAGTCTTATTGGCCAGGGGGCGAACACTGAAGCTTTCTTT; CDR3 protein: CASSLIGQGANTEAFF
J gene: TRBJ1-6; V gene: TRBV18; clone size: -; D gene: TRBD1; CDR3 DNA: TGTGCCAGCTCACCTCGGGACAGGGATAATTCACCCCTCCACTTT; CDR3 protein: CASSPRDRDNSPLHF
J gene: TRBJ2-7; V gene: TRBV20-1; clone size: -; D gene: -; CDR3 DNA: TGCAGTGCTAGACCAGGAGGGGAGCAGTACTTC; CDR3 protein: CSARPGGEQYF
J gene: TRBJ1-6; V gene: TRBV7-9; clone size: -; D gene: TRBD1; CDR3 DNA: TGTGCCTCCGGGACAGTTCGGTCACCCCTCCACTTT; CDR3 protein: CASGTVRSPLHF
J gene: TRBJ1-1; V gene: TRBV11-1; clone size: -; D gene: -; CDR3 DNA: TGTGCCAGCAGCCCTCTTACTGAAGCTTTCTTT; CDR3 protein: CASSPLTEAFF
J gene: TRBJ2-1; V gene: TRBV5-1; clone size: once; D gene: TRBD2; CDR3 DNA: TGCGCCAGCAGCTTGGGCGGGAGTACCAATGAGCAGTTCTTC; CDR3 protein: CASSLGGSTNEQFF
J gene: TRBJ2-1; V gene: TRBV3-1/TRBV3-2; clone size: -; D gene: -; CDR3 DNA: TGTGCCAGCATCTCAGAGGGGGACAATGAGCAGTTCTTC; CDR3 protein: CASISEGDNEQFF
J gene: TRBJ2-7; V gene: TRBV27; clone size: -; D gene: -; CDR3 DNA: TGTGCCAGCAGTTTGGCGGCCTCCTACGAGCAGTACTTC; CDR3 protein: CASSLAASYEQYF
J gene: TRBJ2-1; V gene: TRBV7-3; clone size: once; D gene: -; CDR3 DNA: TGTGCCAGCAGCTTAGTCCCCACCGTCGGAGGGCCCTACAATGAGCAGTTCTTC; CDR3 protein: CASSLVPTVGGPYNEQFF
J gene: TRBJ1-2; V gene: TRBV13; clone size: few; D gene: -; CDR3 DNA: TGTGCCAGCAGCTTAGGCCTAATCCAGGGGAGTGGCTACACCTTC; CDR3 protein: CASSLGLIQGSGYTF
J gene: TRBJ2-5; V gene: TRBV7-8; clone size: -; D gene: TRBD1; CDR3 DNA: TGTGCCGTCCCCGGACAGGGGAGAGAGACCCAGTACTTC; CDR3 protein: CAVPGQGRETQYF
J gene: TRBJ2-3; V gene: TRBV27; clone size: -; D gene: -; CDR3 DNA: TGTGCCAGCAGTTTTAGGGGGGGTTATGATACGCAGTATTTT; CDR3 protein: CASSFRGGYDTQYF
J gene: TRBJ2-5; V gene: TRBV2; clone size: -; D gene: TRBD1; CDR3 DNA: TGTGCCAGCAGCACAGGGGTGGCCCAGTACTTC; CDR3 protein: CASSTGVAQYF
J gene: TRBJ2-1; V gene: TRBV7-9; clone size: few; D gene: -; CDR3 DNA: TGTGCCAGCAGCTCCCCCTTTTTGCGGAGCTCGGCCAATGAGCAGTTCTTC; CDR3 protein: CASSSPFLRSSANEQFF
J gene: TRBJ1-1; V gene: TRBV9; clone size: -; D gene: -; CDR3 DNA: TGTGCCAGCAGCGGCTACAGGGCCCAGCCTTTCTTT; CDR3 protein: CASSGYRAQPFF
J gene: TRBJ1-5; V gene: TRBV28; clone size: -; D gene: TRBD1; CDR3 DNA: TGTGCCAGCATTGGCAGGGGGCTTAGCAATCAGCCCCAGCATTTT; CDR3 protein: CASIGRGLSNQPQHF
J gene: TRBJ2-3; V gene: TRBV5-4; clone size: -; D gene: TRBD2; CDR3 DNA: TGTGCCAGCAGCCCGCTAGCGGGAGTTAAGGCAGATACGCAGTATTTT; CDR3 protein: CASSPLAGVKADTQYF
J gene: TRBJ1-4; V gene: TRBV5-1; clone size: -; D gene: TRBD1; CDR3 DNA: TGCGCCAGCAGCGCCTCCGGGGACAGGGGGGAAAAACTGTTTTTT; CDR3 protein: CASSASGDRGEKLFF
J gene: TRBJ2-1; V gene: TRBV14; clone size: -; D gene: TRBD2; CDR3 DNA: TGTGCCAGCAGTCCACTAGCGGGAGGTACCTACAATGAGCAGTTCTTC; CDR3 protein: CASSPLAGGTYNEQFF
J gene: TRBJ1-5; V gene: TRBV2; clone size: -; D gene: TRBD1; CDR3 DNA: TGTGCCAGCAGTGCTTGGGACAGGGGGCTCGACCAGCCCCAGCATTTT; CDR3 protein: CASSAWDRGLDQPQHF
J gene: TRBJ1-4; V gene: TRBV3-1/TRBV3-2; clone size: -; D gene: -; CDR3 DNA: TGTGCCAGCAGCTCAGAGAGGGGAGGTGAAAAACTGTTTTTT; CDR3 protein: CASSSERGGEKLFF
J gene: TRBJ1-4; V gene: TRBV2; clone size: -; D gene: -; CDR3 DNA: TGTGCCAGCAGTGAAGCGCCGATACTATCTAATGAAAAACTGTTTTTT; CDR3 protein: CASSEAPILSNEKLFF
J gene: TRBJ2-5; V gene: TRBV21-1; clone size: -; D gene: -; CDR3 DNA: TGTGCCAGCAGCCTAGCGGCAGGGAAAGAGACCCAGTACTTC; CDR3 protein: CASSLAAGKETQYF
J gene: TRBJ2-7; V gene: TRBV6-2/TRBV6-3; clone size: -; D gene: TRBD2; CDR3 DNA: TGTGCCAGCAGCAAAGCGGGAGCGAGGTACGAGCAGTACTTC; CDR3 protein: CASSKAGARYEQYF
J gene: TRBJ2-7; V gene: TRBV7-6; clone size: -; D gene: TRBD1; CDR3 DNA: TGTGCCAGCAGCCAGTGGACAGGGTCCCGCGAGCAGTACTTC; CDR3 protein: CASSQWTGSREQYF
J gene: TRBJ2-7; V gene: TRBV5-4; clone size: -; D gene: -; CDR3 DNA: TGTGCCAGCAGCTTTATGGGGACACACTACGAGCAGTACTTC; CDR3 protein: CASSFMGTHYEQYF
J gene: TRBJ2-3; V gene: TRBV28; clone size: once; D gene: TRBD2; CDR3 DNA: TGTGCCAGCAGTGTAAGCGGGAACACAGATACGCAGTATTTT; CDR3 protein: CASSVSGNTDTQYF
J gene: TRBJ2-1; V gene: TRBV19; clone size: -; D gene: TRBD2; CDR3 DNA: TGTGCCAGTAGTATAACTAGCGGGAAGTACAATGAGCAGTTCTTC; CDR3 protein: CASSITSGKYNEQFF
J gene: TRBJ1-3; V gene: TRBV11-2; clone size: -; D gene: TRBD1; CDR3 DNA: TGTGCCAGCAGCTTAGTGGGACAGGGGGCCGCTGGAAACACCATATATTTT; CDR3 protein: CASSLVGQGAAGNTIYF
J gene: TRBJ1-5; V gene: TRBV5-1; clone size: -; D gene: TRBD1; CDR3 DNA: TGCGCCAGCAGCTTGGAGACAGGGACCAATCAGCCCCAGCATTTT; CDR3 protein: CASSLETGTNQPQHF
J gene: TRBJ2-7; V gene: TRBV5-1; clone size: -; D gene: TRBD2; CDR3 DNA: TGCGCCAGCAGGTCATCAAACCCGACTAGCGGGAGGGTAAGCGAGCAGTACTTC; CDR3 protein: CASRSSNPTSGRVSEQYF